Listed below are T cell receptor beta chains from one sample, sequenced in a study of T cells in Graves' hyperthyroidism and ophthalmopathy. TCRdb itself ran the multiplex PCR reads through MiXCR, one entry per CDR3 protein. Found here are approximately 500,000 distinct CDR3 sequences, about half of them singletons; the top ten hold more than 7%. Sequencing input: peripheral blood or thyroid tissue (not recorded which). These receptors came from a young woman with Graves' hyperthyroidism. Both conserved end residues are part of each CDR3. The D gene is left open where the match is weak. Size is omitted from some rows. Given values are once, few, many or a class for expanded clones.

clone_size j_call d_call v_call cdr3_nt cdr3_aa
many TRBJ1-1 . TRBV5-6 TGTGCCAGCAGCTTGGATAGCGGCATGAACACTGAAGCTTTCTTT CASSLDSGMNTEAFF
few TRBJ1-5 . TRBV4-1 TGCGCCAGCAGCCAAGATTGGGGGTTGGATTATAGCAATCAGCCCCAGCATTTT CASSQDWGLDYSNQPQHF
many TRBJ1-5 . TRBV20-1 TGCAGTGCTACCCCCCACAGTAGCAATCACCCCCAGCATTTT CSATPHSSNHPQHF
once TRBJ1-2 TRBD1 TRBV7-2 TGTGCCAGCACGGACACAGGGGATCATGGCTACACCTTC CASTDTGDHGYTF
few TRBJ2-3 . TRBV7-7 TGTGCCAGCAGCGTCGACTATTACGGCGATACGCAGTATTTT CASSVDYYGDTQYF
many TRBJ2-5 . TRBV12-3/TRBV12-4 TGTGCCAGCCGTCCGTTTAACGGGGTACAAGAGACCCAGTACTTC CASRPFNGVQETQYF
few TRBJ2-7 TRBD1 TRBV2 TGTGCCAGCAGTGATATGGGACAGTACGGCTACGAGCAGTACTTC CASSDMGQYGYEQYF
many TRBJ2-7 TRBD2 TRBV6-5 TGTGCCAGCAGTTACTCGGCGGGAGGTGGCTACGAGCAGTACTTC CASSYSAGGGYEQYF
. TRBJ2-7 . TRBV3-1 TGTGCCAGCACCTCAAGACCCAGCGGGCGCTCCTACGAGCAGTACTTC CASTSRPSGRSYEQYF
. TRBJ2-5 TRBD2 TRBV2 TGTGCCACAATAGCGGGAGATGTAAAGACCCAGTACTTC CATIAGDVKTQYF
many TRBJ1-1 . TRBV6-6 TGTGCCAGCAGCGACTCGACAAAGGCGATTGATCCTGAAGCTTTCTTT CASSDSTKAIDPEAFF
few TRBJ2-7 . TRBV27 TGTGCCAGCAGTTTAGGGTTAGCGATCACCTACGAGCAGTACTTC CASSLGLAITYEQYF
. TRBJ1-1 . TRBV7-9 TGTGCCAGCAGCTTATCCCTGACAACAACTAATGAAGCTTTCTTT CASSLSLTTTNEAFF
many TRBJ2-2 . TRBV19 TGTGCCAGTAGTATAGTTGGACTATTCGGGCTGAACACCGGGGAGCTGTTTTTT CASSIVGLFGLNTGELFF
. TRBJ1-1 . TRBV5-1 TGCGCCAGCAGCTTGTCGGCCCAGAACACTGAAGCTTTCTTT CASSLSAQNTEAFF
. TRBJ2-7 TRBD2 TRBV5-1 TGTGCCAGCAGTAGGACTAGCGAGTTCTCCTACGAGCAGTACTTC CASSRTSEFSYEQYF
. TRBJ2-7 . TRBV7-2 TGTGCCAGCAGCACCTACACGGACAATGAGCAGTACTTC CASSTYTDNEQYF
. TRBJ2-1 TRBD2 TRBV7-8 TGTGCCAGCAGCTTAGAGGCTAGCGGGATCTATGAGCAGTTCTTC CASSLEASGIYEQFF
. TRBJ1-1 . TRBV3-1 TGTGCCAACAGCCGACGGGACACTGAAGCTTTCTTT CANSRRDTEAFF
many TRBJ2-6 . TRBV27 TGTGCCAGCCGGGAGCAGGGAGGATATTTTGGGGCCAACGTCCTGACTTTC CASREQGGYFGANVLTF
. TRBJ1-2 . TRBV7-9 TGTGCCAGCAGCCCCCGGGGGGATCGGTCCCTCTATGGCTGCACCTTC CASSPRGDRSLYGCTF
. TRBJ1-2 TRBD1 TRBV29-1 TGCAGCAGTTTCGGACAGGGGCGCTACACCTTC CSSFGQGRYTF
few TRBJ1-3 TRBD1 TRBV4-3 TGCGCCAGCAGCCATACAGGGGAAGCGTCTGGAAACACCATATATTTT CASSHTGEASGNTIYF
many TRBJ2-7 TRBD1 TRBV14 TGTGCCAGCAGCCTGTACAGGGGGGCCTACGAGCAGTACTTC CASSLYRGAYEQYF
many TRBJ1-5 . TRBV7-8 TGTGCCAGCAGGGGTTTACGCAATCAGCCCCAGCATTTT CASRGLRNQPQHF
. TRBJ2-7 . TRBV7-2 TGTGCCAGCAGCTTAGGAGGAAACTCCTACGGGCAGTACTTC CASSLGGNSYGQYF
. TRBJ2-2 . TRBV19 TGTGCCAGTAGCAGTATGTGGACTCAGAACACCGGGGAGCTGTTTTTT CASSSMWTQNTGELFF
many TRBJ1-1 TRBD1 TRBV7-6 TGTGCCAGCAGCCTTAGTCGACAGGGGAGAACGGCTGAAGCTTTCTTT CASSLSRQGRTAEAFF
many TRBJ2-5 TRBD1 TRBV13 TGTGCCAGCAGCTGGGACAGGCTTCAAGAGACCCAGTACTTC CASSWDRLQETQYF
many TRBJ1-5 . TRBV6-5 TGTGCCAGCAGTTACGGGCCGGATCAGCCCCAGCATTTT CASSYGPDQPQHF
few TRBJ2-5 TRBD2 TRBV30 TGTGCCTGGAGGTGGGGCGGGAGAGAGACCCAGTACTTC CAWRWGGRETQYF
few TRBJ2-7 . TRBV7-2 TGTGCCAGCAGCTTAGATCCTTGGGGGTACGAGCAGTACTTC CASSLDPWGYEQYF
many TRBJ2-5 . TRBV7-9 TGTGCCAGCAGCTTCGGACATAGCCAAGAGACCCAGTACTTC CASSFGHSQETQYF
few TRBJ2-3 . TRBV7-2 TGTGCCAGCAGCTTCGGCTCACTCACAGATACGCAGTATTTT CASSFGSLTDTQYF
. TRBJ2-5 TRBD1 TRBV27 TGTGCCAGCGGACAGGGGGCGGAAGAGACCCAGTACTTC CASGQGAEETQYF
few TRBJ2-2 TRBD2 TRBV27 TGTGCCAGCGGTATGGGACTAGCGATCACCGGGGAGCTGTTTTTT CASGMGLAITGELFF
many TRBJ2-7 . TRBV29-1 TGCAGCGTTGGTATGGCGGTTTACGAGCAGTACTTC CSVGMAVYEQYF
many TRBJ1-1 . TRBV30 TGTGCCTGGATCCAAGCGAACACTGAAGCTTTCTTT CAWIQANTEAFF
. TRBJ1-5 . TRBV20-1 TGCAGTGGTGGGCTAGCGGGAGTCGAAGAGACCCAGCATTTT CSGGLAGVEETQHF
many TRBJ2-5 . TRBV20-1 TGCAGTGCTAGAGGCGTGGGCTCCGAAGAGACCCAGTACTTC CSARGVGSEETQYF